What follows are 13 T cell receptor beta chains derived from one specimen sequenced in a study of neoadjuvant anti-PD-1 for oral cavity cancer. Assay used: immunoSEQ multiplex PCR; TCRdb lists only in-frame clones, some missing. The sample carries approximately 45,000 clones, 65% to 85% recorded once. Documented time point: after neoadjuvant nivolumab, at surgical resection. The specimen comprised PBMCs, sampled after nivolumab (anti-PD-1) treatment. The receptor source for this set is a person between 40 and 80 years old with oral cavity squamous cell carcinoma.

The CDR3 coding sequence is TGTGCCAGCAGCTTAGTAGGGAGGCAGGACCCGGCCTACGAGCAGTACTTC. It yields the protein CASSLVGRQDPAYEQYF. The V and J genes are TRBV7-9 and TRBJ2-7, with a weak D call TRBD2 (6 bases). CDR1 and CDR2 (germline): SEHNR, FQNEAQ (reference sequence). CDR3 length: 17 residues. V lost 1 base and J 2 bases, leaving 18 bases between the germline ends. Complete variable domain (other parts from reference TRBV7-9 and TRBJ2-7): DTGVSQNPRHKITKRGQNVTFRCDPISEHNRLYWYRQTLGQGPEFLTYFQNEAQLEKSRLLSDRFSAERPKGSFSTLEIQRTEQGDSAMYLCASSLVGRQDPAYEQYFGPGTRLTVT.

The V gene is TRBV18, the J gene TRBJ1-5; TRBD1 matches 7 bases. Germline V gives CDR1 KGHSH, CDR2 LQKENI. J gave up 3 bases and V 2 bases, and 4 bases lay outside the gene matches. The CDR3 is 15 amino acids. The CDR3 loop is CASSPGTAINQPQHF. The CDR3 coding sequence is TGTGCCAGCTCACCAGGGACAGCAATCAATCAGCCCCAGCATTTT.

The rearrangement links TRBV5-4 to TRBJ2-2; the D gene is possibly TRBD2 (5 bases). V was shortened by 4 bases and J by 7 bases, with 8 bases between the two germline ends. Germline CDR1 reads SGHNT; CDR2 reads YYREEE (reference sequence). CDR3 length: 12 residues. CDR3 in amino acids: CASSPRGGELFF. Here the CDR3 DNA reads TGTGCCAGCAGCCCCCGGGGCGGGGAGCTGTTTTTT.

This chain connects TRBV15 to TRBJ1-5, with D unresolved. This CDR3 contains 14 residues. The V gene's germline CDR1 is LNHNV and CDR2 YYDKDF (reference sequence). V lost 1 base and J 2 bases, leaving 6 bases between the germline ends. The CDR3 here is CATSRGGGNQPQHF. CDR3 nucleotide sequence: TGTGCCACCAGCAGAGGTGGAGGCAATCAGCCCCAGCATTTT.

This clone was detected once. V usage is TRBV6-1 and J usage is TRBJ1-5; 11 bases agree with TRBD1. The germline CDR1 and CDR2 sequences are MNHNS and SASEGT. V lost 4 bases, J lost 9 bases, and 8 bases stayed unmatched. CDR3 size: 15 residues. CDR3 in amino acids: CASSGQGTGGVPQHF. The CDR3 DNA reads TGTGCCAGCAGTGGGCAGGGGACAGGGGGGGTGCCCCAGCATTTT.

The rearrangement uses TRBV7-6 and TRBJ1-6; 7 positions match TRBD1. V shed 3 bases and J 7 bases; nucleotides not matched to a gene: 3. CDR1 and CDR2 (germline): SGHVS, FNYEAQ. The CDR3 spans 14 residues. The CDR3 DNA reads TGTGCCAGCAGCTTGTCACAGGGGAATTCACCCCTCCACTTT. Translated: CASSLSQGNSPLHF.

This rearrangement joins TRBV5-1 to TRBJ1-1; D may be TRBD1 (5 bases). The germline gives CDR1 SGHRS, CDR2 YFSETQ. There are 14 residues in the CDR3. Trimming shortened V by 5 bases and J by 3 bases, and 14 bases separated the two germline ends. CDR3 loop: CASSSLGGYTEAFF. CDR3 in DNA: TGCGCCAGCAGTTCCCTCGGGGGATACACTGAAGCTTTCTTT. Full variable domain (missing parts from reference TRBV5-1 and TRBJ1-1): KAGVTQTPRYLIKTRGQQVTLSCSPISGHRSVSWYQQTPGQGLQFLFEYFSETQRNKGNFPGRFSGRQFSNSRSEMNVSTLELGDSALYLCASSSLGGYTEAFFGQGTRLTVV.

This clone was picked up one time. The chain uses TRBV7-6 and TRBJ2-1, with D tentatively TRBD2 (5 bases). This CDR3 spans 17 amino acids. V lost 2 bases and J 4 bases, leaving 18 bases between the germline ends. Germline CDR1 reads SGHVS; CDR2 reads FNYEAQ. In DNA, the CDR3 is TGTGCCAGCAGCTTAAGCACAAGGGCGGGCACTTACAATGAGCAGTTCTTC. Translated: CASSLSTRAGTYNEQFF.

This rearrangement joins TRBV6-6 to TRBJ2-7; TRBD1 aligns across 10 bases. Trimming cost V 5 bases and J 2 bases; bases outside gene matches: 6. This CDR3 has 15 residues. CDR1 and CDR2 from the germline V gene are MNHNY and SVGAGI (reference sequence). The CDR3 DNA sequence: TGTGCCAGCAGTAATCCCGGGACAGGGGCCTACGAGCAGTACTTC. This translates into CASSNPGTGAYEQYF.

The V gene is TRBV6-6, the J gene TRBJ2-5; TRBD2 aligns across 10 bases. The V gene end was trimmed by 7 bases and the J gene end by 4 bases; junction bases not matched to a gene: 6. The CDR3 consists of 14 residues. Germline V gene lookup returns CDR1 MNHNY and CDR2 SVGAGI (reference sequence). The CDR3 sequence is CASTPLAGVETQYF. The DNA of the CDR3 is TGTGCCAGCACCCCCCTAGCGGGAGTAGAGACCCAGTACTTC.

CDR3 amino acids: CAWSLGSTDTQYF. CDR3 sequence (DNA): TGTGCCTGGTCCCTGGGCAGCACAGATACGCAGTATTTT. The rearrangement uses TRBV30 and TRBJ2-3; D unclear. From germline, CDR1 is GTSNPN and CDR2 SVGIG (reference sequence). This CDR3 spans 13 amino acids. Trimming took 5 bases from V and 0 from J, leaving 9 bases between them.

The chain uses TRBV28 and TRBJ1-5; unclear D gene. Trimming took off 2 bases at V and 1 base at J, with 9 bases between the two ends. This CDR3 region has 15 residues. CDR1 is MDHEN and CDR2 is SYDVKM in the germline V gene. CDR3 protein: CASSLGGQSNQPQHF. As DNA, the CDR3 is TGTGCCAGCAGTTTAGGAGGCCAGAGCAATCAGCCCCAGCATTTT. Using reference TRBV28 and TRBJ1-5 for the parts outside the CDR3, the full variable domain is DVKVTQSSRYLVKRTGEKVFLECVQDMDHENMFWYRQDPGLGLRLIYFSYDVKMKEKGDIPEGYSVSREKKERFSLILESASTNQTSMYLCASSLGGQSNQPQHFGDGTRLSIL.

This sequence joins TRBV28 and TRBJ1-1, with D tentatively TRBD1 (5 bases). V shed 5 bases and J shed 7 bases, with 17 bases lying between them. CDR1 is MDHEN and CDR2 is SYDVKM in the germline V gene. CDR3 length: 14 amino acids. Written as DNA, the CDR3 is TGTGCCAGCAGTCGTTCGGGACGGCCAGTTGAAGCTTTCTTT. Protein product: CASSRSGRPVEAFF.